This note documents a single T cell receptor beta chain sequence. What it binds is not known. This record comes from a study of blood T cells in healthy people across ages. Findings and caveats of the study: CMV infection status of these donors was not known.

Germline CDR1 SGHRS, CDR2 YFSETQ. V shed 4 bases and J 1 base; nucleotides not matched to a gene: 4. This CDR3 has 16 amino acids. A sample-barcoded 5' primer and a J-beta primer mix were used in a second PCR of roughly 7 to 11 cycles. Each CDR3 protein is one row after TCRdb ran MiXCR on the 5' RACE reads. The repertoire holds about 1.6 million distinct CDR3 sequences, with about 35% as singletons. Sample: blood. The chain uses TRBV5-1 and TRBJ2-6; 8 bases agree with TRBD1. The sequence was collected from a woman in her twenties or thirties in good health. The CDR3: CASSPGQGSGANVLTF. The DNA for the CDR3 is TGCGCCAGCAGCCCCGGACAGGGATCTGGGGCCAACGTCCTGACTTTC.